What follows are 13 T cell receptor beta chains derived from one specimen sequenced in a study of OX40 agonist ivuxolimab in advanced cancers. Clones were read by immunoSEQ multiplex PCR, and TCRdb kept only the in-frame ones, dropping some. Of over 60,000 clones listed, 75% to 90% are singletons. The sequences come from CD4+ or CD8+ T cells sorted from blood, collected in a trial of the OX40 agonist ivuxolimab. The receptors here all came from an adult with an advanced solid tumor such as melanoma, head and neck, liver or kidney cancer.

The rearrangement uses TRBV27 and TRBJ1-4; D is unclear. Germline CDR1 reads MNHEY; CDR2 reads SMNVEV (reference sequence). The CDR3 runs 13 residues. Trimming took off 8 bases at V and 3 bases at J, with 10 bases between the two ends. DNA for the CDR3: TGTGCCAGCGCGGACGGGTCTAATGAAAAACTGTTTTTT. It encodes CASADGSNEKLFF.

This chain links TRBV4-1 with TRBJ2-4, with 9 bases aligning to TRBD1. The CDR3 sequence is 15 residues long. V shed 3 bases, J shed 4 bases, and the junction held 4 bases outside the gene matches. CDR1 is MGHRA and CDR2 is YSYEKL in the germline V gene. CDR3 sequence (DNA): TGCGCCAGCAGCCAGGTCGGACAGGGGAAAAACATTCAGTACTTC. It is translated as CASSQVGQGKNIQYF.

This chain joins TRBV28 and TRBJ2-1; 14 nucleotides align to TRBD2. V shed 6 bases and J 7 bases; nucleotides not matched to a gene: 11. This CDR3 spans 17 amino acids. Germline V gene data show CDR1 as MDHEN and CDR2 as SYDVKM. Here the CDR3 DNA reads TGTGCCAGCAGCGAGACTAGCGGGGGGGCATTAAGGAATGAGCAGTTCTTC. Residues: CASSETSGGALRNEQFF.

The chain couples TRBV5-1 to TRBJ2-3; 12 bases match TRBD2. The CDR3 covers 14 residues. V shed 4 bases, J shed 9 bases, and the junction held 6 bases outside the gene matches. CDR1 SGHRS and CDR2 YFSETQ come from the germline V gene. DNA for the CDR3: TGCGCCAGCAGCCCTAGCGGGGGGGCCCCCACGCAGTATTTT. Protein sequence: CASSPSGGAPTQYF.

The chain uses TRBV7-3 and TRBJ2-3; D perhaps matches TRBD2 (5 bases). This CDR3 spans 17 amino acids. Trimming shortened V by 0 bases and J by 2 bases, and 15 bases separated the two germline ends. Germline V gives CDR1 SGHTA, CDR2 FQGTGA. DNA of the CDR3: TGTGCCAGCAGCTTAACGCGGGCAGGCGGTCCCACAGATACGCAGTATTTT. It codes for CASSLTRAGGPTDTQYF.

A few counts support this clone. The chain uses TRBV5-8 and TRBJ2-3, with 9 nucleotides matching TRBD1. Germline CDR1 and CDR2: SGHTS and YDEGEE. This CDR3 is built from 15 residues. The V gene end was trimmed by 4 bases and the J gene end by 0 bases; junction bases not matched to a gene: 3. The CDR3 nucleotides are TGTGCCAGCAGCCCCGGGACAGGGAGCACAGATACGCAGTATTTT. This gives the protein CASSPGTGSTDTQYF.

The chain links TRBV29-1 to TRBJ2-1; D gene uncertain. The length of the CDR3 is 10 residues. The V end was cut by 6 bases, the J end by 15 bases, with 15 bases between. Germline CDR1 reads SQVTM; CDR2 reads ANQGSEA. CDR3 in amino acids: CSVDLPQAFF. For the CDR3, the DNA is TGCAGCGTGGATCTACCCCAGGCGTTCTTC.

The rearrangement joins TRBV6-4 to TRBJ1-1; possible D gene TRBD1, 6 bases. CDR1 and CDR2 (germline): MRHNA, SNTAGT. V gave up 6 bases and J gave up 8 bases, with 10 bases separating them. This CDR3 spans 11 amino acids. The CDR3 region has the DNA TGTGCCAGCAGCCCCGGGACAGAAGCTTTCTTT. Translating it yields CASSPGTEAFF.

The chain couples TRBV18 to TRBJ1-4; the D gene is possibly TRBD1 (6 bases). V was trimmed by 1 base and J by 7 bases, leaving 13 bases between them. This CDR3 is built from 15 residues. Germline V gene sequence: CDR1 KGHSH, CDR2 LQKENI. CDR3 loop: CASSPRDTGGEKLFF. The DNA for the CDR3 is TGTGCCAGCTCACCACGGGACACCGGCGGTGAAAAACTGTTTTTT.

The rearrangement uses TRBV5-5 and TRBJ1-5; D ambiguous. The CDR3 is 13 residues long. Trimming shortened V by 1 base and J by 9 bases, and 11 bases separated the two germline ends. Germline values: CDR1 SGHKS, CDR2 YYEKEE (reference sequence). The CDR3 sequence is CASSLQRLGPQHF. The CDR3 region has the DNA TGTGCCAGCAGCTTGCAGAGGTTAGGGCCCCAGCATTTT.

The chain uses TRBV5-1 and TRBJ2-3, with 11 bases aligning to TRBD1. Germline-derived CDR1 and CDR2 are SGHRS and YFSETQ. The ends lost 4 bases at V and 5 bases at J; junction bases unmatched: 9. The CDR3 consists of 16 residues. In DNA form, the CDR3 reads TGCGCCAGCAGCCCGGGGACAGGGGGAGCGGGAGATACGCAGTATTTT. It translates to CASSPGTGGAGDTQYF.

This clone has a handful of counts. In nucleotides, the CDR3 is TGTGCCAGCAGCGGCGATACAGGGGCTAGAGGCTATGGCTACACCTTC. Protein: CASSGDTGARGYGYTF. The chain carries TRBV9 and TRBJ1-2, with 7 bases fitting TRBD1. The CDR3 is 16 residues long. The V gene's germline CDR1 is SGDLS and CDR2 YYNGEE. V shed 3 bases, J shed 4 bases, and the junction held 12 bases outside the gene matches.

The gene calls are TRBV18 and TRBJ2-1; 9 bases match TRBD1. CDR3 size: 15 residues. CDR1 and CDR2 from the germline V gene are KGHSH and LQKENI. V shed 3 bases, J shed 5 bases, and the junction held 5 bases outside the gene matches. As DNA, the CDR3 is TGTGCCAGCTCACCCGGGACAGGGTCCCACAATGAGCAGTTCTTC. Amino acids: CASSPGTGSHNEQFF. Using reference TRBV18 and TRBJ2-1 for the parts outside the CDR3, the full variable domain is NAGVMQNPRHLVRRRGQEARLRCSPMKGHSHVYWYRQLPEEGLKFMVYLQKENIIDESGMPKERFSAEFPKEGPSILRIQQVVRGDSAAYFCASSPGTGSHNEQFFGPGTRLTVL.